The text below deals with one T cell receptor (beta chain). Its specificity is unknown. The source of the sample is a study of a mutant IDH1 vaccine in newly diagnosed glioma. On the study more broadly: Vaccines were first given 4-6 weeks after radiotherapy alone, or with temozolomide cycles.

This CDR3 is 15 amino acids long. The V and J ends lost 5 bases and 6 bases respectively, with 16 bases between them. CDR1 is LNHNV, CDR2 YYDKDF, per germline (reference sequence). Described time point: week 47, end of study. What each vaccine dose contained was 300 ug of mutant IDH1 20-mer peptide, accompanied by topical imiquimod. Donors harbored newly found WHO grade 3 or 4 IDH1-mutant, ATRX-lost astrocytomas. Profiled with immunoSEQ multiplex PCR; TCRdb holds only in-frame clones, not every one. The sample contains around 84,000 clones, 75% to 90% of which appear only once. The V call is TRBV15, the J call TRBJ2-2; either TRBD1 or TRBD2 may supply D (5 bases each). This sequence was found in a man between 35 and 55 years old with glioma. The sample here was PBMCs, taken from a glioma patient whose treatment included an IDH1 peptide vaccine. CDR3 amino acids: CATSGQPGSPGELFF. In DNA form, the CDR3 reads TGTGCCACCAGCGGGCAACCAGGGAGCCCCGGGGAGCTGTTTTTT.